The TCR beta chain under discussion was sequenced for a study of T cell repertoires in aging, cancer and after chemotherapy. This clonotype was picked up a small number of times. TCR beta rearrangements were amplified from peripheral blood genomic DNA. A mixed TRB-A/B primer pool amplified rearranged TRB by multiplex touch-down PCR. TCRdb recomputed calls from the multiplex PCR reads with MiXCR, one row per CDR3 protein. Among 15,000 to 20,000 distinct CDR3 sequences, roughly two fifths were seen once, and the ten largest hold approximately 17%. This clonotype was obtained from a human donor with a solid tumor. The sequenced sample was blood.

The CDR3 region has the DNA TGTGCCTGGAGTGGTGTGGGACAGGGTCCCCTCTACGAGCAGTACTTC. Encoded protein: CAWSGVGQGPLYEQYF. The gene calls are TRBV30 and TRBJ2-7; 9 nucleotides match TRBD1. This CDR3 contains 16 residues. Unmatched junction bases numbered 10, after V lost 1 base and J lost 3 bases. Germline CDR1 and CDR2: GTSNPN and SVGIG (reference sequence).